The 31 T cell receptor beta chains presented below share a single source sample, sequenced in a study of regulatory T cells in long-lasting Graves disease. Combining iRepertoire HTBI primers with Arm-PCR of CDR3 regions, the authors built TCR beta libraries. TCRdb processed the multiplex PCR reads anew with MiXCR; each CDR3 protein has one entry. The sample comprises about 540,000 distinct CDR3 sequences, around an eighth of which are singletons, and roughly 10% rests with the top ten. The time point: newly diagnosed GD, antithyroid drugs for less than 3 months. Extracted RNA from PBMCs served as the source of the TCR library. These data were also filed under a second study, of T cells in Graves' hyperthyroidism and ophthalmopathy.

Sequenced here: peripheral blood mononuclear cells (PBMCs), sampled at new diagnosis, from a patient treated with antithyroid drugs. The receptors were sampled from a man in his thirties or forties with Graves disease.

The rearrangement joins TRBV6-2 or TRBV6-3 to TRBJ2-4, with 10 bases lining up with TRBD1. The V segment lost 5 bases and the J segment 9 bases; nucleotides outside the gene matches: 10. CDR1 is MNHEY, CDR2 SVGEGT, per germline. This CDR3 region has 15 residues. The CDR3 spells CASSRMPGQGTIQYF. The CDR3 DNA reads TGTGCCAGCAGTCGAATGCCGGGACAGGGGACCATTCAGTACTTC.

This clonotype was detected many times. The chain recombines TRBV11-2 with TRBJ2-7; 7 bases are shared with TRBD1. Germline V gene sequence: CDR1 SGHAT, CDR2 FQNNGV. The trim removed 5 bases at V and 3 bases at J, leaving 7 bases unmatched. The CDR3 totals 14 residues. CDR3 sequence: CASSPTQGFYEQYF. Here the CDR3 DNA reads TGTGCCAGCAGCCCCACACAGGGGTTCTACGAGCAGTACTTC.

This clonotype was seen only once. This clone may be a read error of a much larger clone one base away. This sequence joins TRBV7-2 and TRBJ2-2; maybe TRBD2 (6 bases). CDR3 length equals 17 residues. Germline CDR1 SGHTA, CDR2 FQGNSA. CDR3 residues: CASSLVSGIANTGGLFF. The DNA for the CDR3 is TGTGCCAGCAGCTTAGTTTCAGGGATCGCGAACACCGGGGGGCTGTTTTTT.

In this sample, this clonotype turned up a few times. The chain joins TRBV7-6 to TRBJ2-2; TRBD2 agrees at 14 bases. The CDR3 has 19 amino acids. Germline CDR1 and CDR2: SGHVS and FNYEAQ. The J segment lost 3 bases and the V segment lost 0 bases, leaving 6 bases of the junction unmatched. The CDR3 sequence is CASSLAPGLAGVHTGELFF. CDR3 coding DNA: TGTGCCAGCAGCTTAGCGCCGGGACTAGCGGGAGTTCACACCGGGGAGCTGTTTTTT. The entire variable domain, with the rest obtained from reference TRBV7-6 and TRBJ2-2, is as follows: GAGVSQSPRYKVTKRGQDVALRCDPISGHVSLYWYRQALGQGPEFLTYFNYEAQQDKSGLPNDRFSAERPEGSISTLTIQRTEQRDSAMYRCASSLAPGLAGVHTGELFFGEGSRLTVL.

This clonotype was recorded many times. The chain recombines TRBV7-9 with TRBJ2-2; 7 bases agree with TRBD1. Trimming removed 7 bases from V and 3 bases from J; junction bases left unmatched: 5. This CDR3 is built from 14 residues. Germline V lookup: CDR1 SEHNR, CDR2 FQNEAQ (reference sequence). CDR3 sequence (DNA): TGTGCCAGCACCTGGACAGGCGACACCGGGGAGCTGTTTTTT. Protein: CASTWTGDTGELFF.

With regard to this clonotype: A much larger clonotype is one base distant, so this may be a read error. CDR3 nucleotide sequence: TGTGCCAGCAGCCAGGCAGGGAGGAGCAACGAGCAGTTCTTC. Its translation: CASSQAGRSNEQFF. The chain recombines TRBV3-1 with TRBJ2-1, with D maybe TRBD2 (6 bases). Trimming shortened V by 3 bases and J by 10 bases, and 16 bases separated the two germline ends. Looked up from germline, CDR1 is LGHDT and CDR2 is YNNKEL (reference sequence). This CDR3 has 14 residues.

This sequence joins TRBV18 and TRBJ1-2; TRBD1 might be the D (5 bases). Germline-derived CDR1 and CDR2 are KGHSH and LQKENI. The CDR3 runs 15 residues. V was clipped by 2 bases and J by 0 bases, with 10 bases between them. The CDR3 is CASSPGRDANYGYTF. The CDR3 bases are TGTGCCAGCTCACCAGGCAGGGACGCTAACTATGGCTACACCTTC.

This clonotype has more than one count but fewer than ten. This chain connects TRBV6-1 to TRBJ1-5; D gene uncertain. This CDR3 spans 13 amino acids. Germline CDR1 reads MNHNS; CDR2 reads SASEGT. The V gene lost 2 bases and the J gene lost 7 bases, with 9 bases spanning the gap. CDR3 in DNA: TGTGCCAGCAGTGAAATGACTCAGCAGCCCCAGCATTTT. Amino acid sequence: CASSEMTQQPQHF.

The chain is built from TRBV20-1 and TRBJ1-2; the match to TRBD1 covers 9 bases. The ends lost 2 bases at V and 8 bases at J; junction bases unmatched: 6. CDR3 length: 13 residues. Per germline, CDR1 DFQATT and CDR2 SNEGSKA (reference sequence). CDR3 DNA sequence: TGCAGTGCTAGATCCGGGACAGGGAGCGGCTACACCTTC. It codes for CSARSGTGSGYTF.

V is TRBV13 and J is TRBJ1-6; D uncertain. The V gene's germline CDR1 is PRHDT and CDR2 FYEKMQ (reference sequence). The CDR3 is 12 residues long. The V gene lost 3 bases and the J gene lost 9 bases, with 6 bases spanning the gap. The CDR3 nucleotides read TGTGCCAGCAGCTTCGTGGGTTCACCCCTCCACTTT. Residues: CASSFVGSPLHF.

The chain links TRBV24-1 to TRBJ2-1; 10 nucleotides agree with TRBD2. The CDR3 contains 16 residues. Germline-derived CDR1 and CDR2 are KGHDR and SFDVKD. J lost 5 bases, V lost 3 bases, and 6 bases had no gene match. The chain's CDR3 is CATSDVRGLADNEQFF. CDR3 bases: TGTGCCACCAGTGATGTGAGAGGACTAGCGGACAATGAGCAGTTCTTC.

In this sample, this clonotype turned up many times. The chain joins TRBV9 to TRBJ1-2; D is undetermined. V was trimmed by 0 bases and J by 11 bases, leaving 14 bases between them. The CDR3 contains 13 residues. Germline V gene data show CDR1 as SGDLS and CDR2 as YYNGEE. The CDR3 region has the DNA TGTGCCAGCAGCGTAGAAGCGGAGCGCCCTTACACCTTC. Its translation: CASSVEAERPYTF.

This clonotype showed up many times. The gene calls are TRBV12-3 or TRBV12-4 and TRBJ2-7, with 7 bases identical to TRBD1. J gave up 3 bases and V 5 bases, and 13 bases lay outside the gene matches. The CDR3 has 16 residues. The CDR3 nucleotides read TGTGCCAGCAGTCATTGGGGGACAGAGCTTCTCTACGAGCAGTACTTC. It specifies CASSHWGTELLYEQYF.

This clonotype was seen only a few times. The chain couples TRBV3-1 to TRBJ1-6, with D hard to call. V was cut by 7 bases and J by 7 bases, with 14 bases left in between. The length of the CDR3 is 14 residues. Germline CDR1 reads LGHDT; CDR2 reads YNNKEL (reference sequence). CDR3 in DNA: TGTGCCAGCACCGCAGGTCTGGACAATTCACCCCTCCACTTT. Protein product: CASTAGLDNSPLHF.

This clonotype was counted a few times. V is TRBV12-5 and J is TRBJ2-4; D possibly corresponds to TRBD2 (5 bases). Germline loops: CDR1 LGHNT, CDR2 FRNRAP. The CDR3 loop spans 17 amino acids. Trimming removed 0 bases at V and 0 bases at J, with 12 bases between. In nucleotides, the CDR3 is TGTGCTAGTGGTTTGGTATTAACGGGAATAGCCAAAAACATTCAGTACTTC. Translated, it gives CASGLVLTGIAKNIQYF.

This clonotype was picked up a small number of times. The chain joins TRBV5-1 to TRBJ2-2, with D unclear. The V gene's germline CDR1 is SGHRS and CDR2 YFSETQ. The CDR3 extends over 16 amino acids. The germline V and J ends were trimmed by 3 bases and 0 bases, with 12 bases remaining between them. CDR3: CASSSRSYSNTGELFF. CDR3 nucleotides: TGCGCCAGCAGCTCCAGGAGCTATTCGAACACCGGGGAGCTGTTTTTT.

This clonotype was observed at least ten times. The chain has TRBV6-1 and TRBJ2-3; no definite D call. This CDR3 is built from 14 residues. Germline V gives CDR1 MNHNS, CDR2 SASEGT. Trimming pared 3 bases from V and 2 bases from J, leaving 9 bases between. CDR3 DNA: TGTGCCAGCAGTGACGGCGGAATCACAGATACGCAGTATTTT. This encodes CASSDGGITDTQYF.

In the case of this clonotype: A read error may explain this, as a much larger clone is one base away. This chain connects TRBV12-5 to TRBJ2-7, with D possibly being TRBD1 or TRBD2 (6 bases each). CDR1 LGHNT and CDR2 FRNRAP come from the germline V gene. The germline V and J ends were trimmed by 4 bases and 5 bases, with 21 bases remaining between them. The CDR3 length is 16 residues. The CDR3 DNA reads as TGTGCTAGTGGTTCGCCGGGGGCAGGGTATATTGACGAGCAGTACTTC. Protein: CASGSPGAGYIDEQYF. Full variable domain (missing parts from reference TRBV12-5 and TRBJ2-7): DARVTQTPRHKVTEMGQEVTMRCQPILGHNTVFWYRQTMMQGLELLAYFRNRAPLDDSGMPKDRFSAEMPDATLATLKIQPSEPRDSAVYFCASGSPGAGYIDEQYFGPGTRLTVT.

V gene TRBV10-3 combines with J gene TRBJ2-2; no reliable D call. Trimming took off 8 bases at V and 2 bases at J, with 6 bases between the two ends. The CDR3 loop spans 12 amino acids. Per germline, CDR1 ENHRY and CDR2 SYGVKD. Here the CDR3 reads CAIHTNTGELFF. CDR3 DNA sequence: TGTGCCATCCACACCAACACCGGGGAGCTGTTTTTT.

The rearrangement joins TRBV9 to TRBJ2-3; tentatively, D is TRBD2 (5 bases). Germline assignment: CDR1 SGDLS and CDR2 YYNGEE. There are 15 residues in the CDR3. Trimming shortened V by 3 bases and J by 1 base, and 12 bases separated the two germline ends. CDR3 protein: CASSAVWTGTDTQYF. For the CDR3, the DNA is TGTGCCAGCAGCGCGGTCTGGACTGGCACAGATACGCAGTATTTT.

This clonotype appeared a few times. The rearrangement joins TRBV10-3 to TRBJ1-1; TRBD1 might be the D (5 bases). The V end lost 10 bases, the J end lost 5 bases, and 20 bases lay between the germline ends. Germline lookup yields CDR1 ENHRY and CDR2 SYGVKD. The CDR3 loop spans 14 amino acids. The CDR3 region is CASSPASGGTEAFF. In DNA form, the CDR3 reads TGTGCCAGCAGCCCCGCGTCGGGGGGGACTGAAGCTTTCTTT.

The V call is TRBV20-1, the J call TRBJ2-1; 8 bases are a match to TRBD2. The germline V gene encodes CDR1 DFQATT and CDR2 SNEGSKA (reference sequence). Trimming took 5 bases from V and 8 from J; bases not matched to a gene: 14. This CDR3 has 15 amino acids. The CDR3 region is CSARGPGGLLDEQFF. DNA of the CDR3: TGCAGTGCTCGAGGTCCGGGGGGGCTTTTGGATGAGCAGTTCTTC.

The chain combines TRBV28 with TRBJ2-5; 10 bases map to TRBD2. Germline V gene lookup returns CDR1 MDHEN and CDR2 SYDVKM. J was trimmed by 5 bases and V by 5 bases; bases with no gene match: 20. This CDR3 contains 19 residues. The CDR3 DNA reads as TGTGCCAGCAGTAAGACTAGCGCCAGCGGGAGGGCCCTCGGGGAGACCCAGTACTTC. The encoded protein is CASSKTSASGRALGETQYF.

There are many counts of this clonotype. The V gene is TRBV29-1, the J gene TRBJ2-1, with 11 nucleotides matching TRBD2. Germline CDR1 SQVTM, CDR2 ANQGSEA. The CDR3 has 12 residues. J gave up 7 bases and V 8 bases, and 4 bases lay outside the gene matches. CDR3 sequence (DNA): TGCAGCACCAGGACTAGCGGGAATGAGCAGTTCTTC. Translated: CSTRTSGNEQFF.

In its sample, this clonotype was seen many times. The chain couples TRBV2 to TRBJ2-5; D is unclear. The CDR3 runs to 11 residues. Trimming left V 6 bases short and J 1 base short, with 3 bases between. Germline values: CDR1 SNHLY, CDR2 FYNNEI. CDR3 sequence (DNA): TGTGCCAGCAGGGCCCAAGAGACCCAGTACTTC. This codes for CASRAQETQYF.

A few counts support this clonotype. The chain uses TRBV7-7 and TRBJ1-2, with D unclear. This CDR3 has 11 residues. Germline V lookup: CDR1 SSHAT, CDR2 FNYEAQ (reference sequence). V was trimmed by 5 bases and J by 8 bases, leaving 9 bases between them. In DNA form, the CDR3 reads TGTGCCAGCAGCAACGCTTCGGGCTACACCTTC. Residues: CASSNASGYTF.

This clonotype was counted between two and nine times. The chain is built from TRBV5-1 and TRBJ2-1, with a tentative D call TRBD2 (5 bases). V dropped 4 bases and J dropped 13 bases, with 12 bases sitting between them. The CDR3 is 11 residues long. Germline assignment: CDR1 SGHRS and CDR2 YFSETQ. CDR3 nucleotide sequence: TGCGCCAGCAGCCGTGGACTCTACCAGTTCTTC. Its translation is CASSRGLYQFF.

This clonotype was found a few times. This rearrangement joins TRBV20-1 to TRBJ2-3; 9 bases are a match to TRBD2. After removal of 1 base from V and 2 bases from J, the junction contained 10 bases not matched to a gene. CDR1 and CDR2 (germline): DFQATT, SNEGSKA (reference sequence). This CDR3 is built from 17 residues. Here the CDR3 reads CSARAFPLAGITDTQYF. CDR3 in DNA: TGCAGTGCTAGAGCCTTCCCGCTAGCGGGGATCACAGATACGCAGTATTTT.

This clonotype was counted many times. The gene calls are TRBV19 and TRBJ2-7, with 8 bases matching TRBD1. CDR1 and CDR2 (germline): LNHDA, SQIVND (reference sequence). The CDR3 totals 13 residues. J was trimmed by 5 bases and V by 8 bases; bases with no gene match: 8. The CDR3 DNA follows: TGTGCCAGTCATTCCTGGACAGGGCACGAGCAGTACTTC. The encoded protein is CASHSWTGHEQYF.

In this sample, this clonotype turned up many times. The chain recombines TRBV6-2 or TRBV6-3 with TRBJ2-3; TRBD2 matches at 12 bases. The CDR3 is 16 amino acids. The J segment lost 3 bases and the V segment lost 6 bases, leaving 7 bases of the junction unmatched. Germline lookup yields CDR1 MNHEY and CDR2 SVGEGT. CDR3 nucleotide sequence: TGTGCCAGCAGCTCAGAGACTAGCGGGAGAACAGATACGCAGTATTTT. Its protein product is CASSSETSGRTDTQYF.

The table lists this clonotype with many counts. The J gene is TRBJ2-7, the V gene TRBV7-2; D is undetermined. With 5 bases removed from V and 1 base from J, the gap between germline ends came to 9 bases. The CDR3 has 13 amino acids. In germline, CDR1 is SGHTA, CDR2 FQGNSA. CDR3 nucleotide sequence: TGTGCCAGCAGCCTGACACTTTCCTACGAGCAGTACTTC. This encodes CASSLTLSYEQYF. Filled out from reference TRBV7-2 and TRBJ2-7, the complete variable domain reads GAGVSQSPSNKVTEKGKDVELRCDPISGHTALYWYRQSLGQGLEFLIYFQGNSAPDKSGLPSDRFSAERTGGSVSTLTIQRTQQEDSAVYLCASSLTLSYEQYFGPGTRLTVT.